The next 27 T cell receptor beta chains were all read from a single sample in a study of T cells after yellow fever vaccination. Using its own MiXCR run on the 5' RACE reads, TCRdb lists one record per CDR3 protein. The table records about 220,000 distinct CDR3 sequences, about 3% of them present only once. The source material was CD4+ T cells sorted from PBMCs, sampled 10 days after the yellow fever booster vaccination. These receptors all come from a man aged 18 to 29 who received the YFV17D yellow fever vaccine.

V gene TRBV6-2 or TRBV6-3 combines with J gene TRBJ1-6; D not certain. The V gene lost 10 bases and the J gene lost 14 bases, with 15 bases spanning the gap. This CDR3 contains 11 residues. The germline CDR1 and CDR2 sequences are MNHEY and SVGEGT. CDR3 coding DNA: TGTGCCACCCCGACCTCCGCCACCCTCCACTTT. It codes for CATPTSATLHF.

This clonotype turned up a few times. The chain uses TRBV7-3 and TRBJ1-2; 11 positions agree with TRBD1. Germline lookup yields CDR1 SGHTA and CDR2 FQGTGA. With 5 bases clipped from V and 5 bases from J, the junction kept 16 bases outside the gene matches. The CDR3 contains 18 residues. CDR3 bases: TGTGCCAGCAGCCTACCATGCCGCGGGACAGGGGGGTGGTATGGCTACACCTTC. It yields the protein CASSLPCRGTGGWYGYTF.

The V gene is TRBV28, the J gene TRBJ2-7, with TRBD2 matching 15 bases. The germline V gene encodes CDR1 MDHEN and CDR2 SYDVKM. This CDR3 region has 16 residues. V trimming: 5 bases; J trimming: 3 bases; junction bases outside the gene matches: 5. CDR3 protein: CASSLGTSGGFYEQYF. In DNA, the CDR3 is TGTGCCAGCAGTCTAGGGACTAGCGGGGGGTTCTACGAGCAGTACTTC.

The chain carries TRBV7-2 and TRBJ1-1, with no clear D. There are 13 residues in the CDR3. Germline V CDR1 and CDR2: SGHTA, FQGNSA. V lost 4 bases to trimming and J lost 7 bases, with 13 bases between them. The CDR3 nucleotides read TGTGCCAGCAGCTCCGGCCAAGGGCTTGAAGCTTTCTTT. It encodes CASSSGQGLEAFF.

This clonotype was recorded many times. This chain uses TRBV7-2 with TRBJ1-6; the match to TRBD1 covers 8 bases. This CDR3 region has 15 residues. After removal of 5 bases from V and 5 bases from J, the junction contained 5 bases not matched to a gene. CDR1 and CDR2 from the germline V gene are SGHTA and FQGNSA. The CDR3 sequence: CASSPRTGNNSPLHF. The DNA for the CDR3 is TGTGCCAGCAGCCCCAGGACAGGGAATAATTCACCCCTCCACTTT. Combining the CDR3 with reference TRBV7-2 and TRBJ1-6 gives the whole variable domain GAGVSQSPSNKVTEKGKDVELRCDPISGHTALYWYRQSLGQGLEFLIYFQGNSAPDKSGLPSDRFSAERTGGSVSTLTIQRTQQEDSAVYLCASSPRTGNNSPLHFGNGTRLTVT.

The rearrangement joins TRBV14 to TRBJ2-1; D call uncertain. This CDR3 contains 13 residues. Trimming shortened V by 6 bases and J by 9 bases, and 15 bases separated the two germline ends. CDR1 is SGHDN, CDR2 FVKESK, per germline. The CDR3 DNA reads TGTGCCAGCAGTCAATCGGTTATGGGTGAGCAGTTCTTC. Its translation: CASSQSVMGEQFF.

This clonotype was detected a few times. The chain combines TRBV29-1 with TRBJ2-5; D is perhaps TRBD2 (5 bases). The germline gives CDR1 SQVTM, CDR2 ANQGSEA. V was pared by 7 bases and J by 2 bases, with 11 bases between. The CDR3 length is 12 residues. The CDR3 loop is CSAEREQETQYF. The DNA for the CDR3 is TGCAGCGCCGAACGGGAACAAGAGACCCAGTACTTC.

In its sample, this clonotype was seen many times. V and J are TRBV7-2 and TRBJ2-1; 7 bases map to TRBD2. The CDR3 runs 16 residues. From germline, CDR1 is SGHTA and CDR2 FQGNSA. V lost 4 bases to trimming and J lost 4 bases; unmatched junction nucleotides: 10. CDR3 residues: CASSWAGTTFYNEQFF. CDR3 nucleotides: TGTGCCAGCAGCTGGGCCGGGACTACCTTTTACAATGAGCAGTTCTTC.

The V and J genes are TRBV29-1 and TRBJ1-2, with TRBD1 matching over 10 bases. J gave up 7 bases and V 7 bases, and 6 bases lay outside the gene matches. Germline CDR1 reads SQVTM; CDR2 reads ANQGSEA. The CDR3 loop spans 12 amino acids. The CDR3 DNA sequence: TGCAGCGCCGTGACAGGGGGCTCTGGCTACACCTTC. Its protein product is CSAVTGGSGYTF.

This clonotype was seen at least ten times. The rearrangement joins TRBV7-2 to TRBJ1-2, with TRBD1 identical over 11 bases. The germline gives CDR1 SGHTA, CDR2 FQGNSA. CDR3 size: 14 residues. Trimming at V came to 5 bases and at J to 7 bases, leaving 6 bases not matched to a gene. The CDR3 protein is CASSTRDRGTGYTF. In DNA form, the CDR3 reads TGTGCCAGCAGCACTCGGGACAGGGGGACTGGCTACACCTTC.

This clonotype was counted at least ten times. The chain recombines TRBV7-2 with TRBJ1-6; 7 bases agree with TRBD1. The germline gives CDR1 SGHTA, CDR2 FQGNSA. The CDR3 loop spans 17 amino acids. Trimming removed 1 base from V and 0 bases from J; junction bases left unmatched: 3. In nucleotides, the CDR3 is TGTGCCAGCAGCTTAGAGGGGGCGAGCTCCTATAATTCACCCCTCCACTTT. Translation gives CASSLEGASSYNSPLHF. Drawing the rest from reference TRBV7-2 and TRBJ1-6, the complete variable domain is GAGVSQSPSNKVTEKGKDVELRCDPISGHTALYWYRQSLGQGLEFLIYFQGNSAPDKSGLPSDRFSAERTGGSVSTLTIQRTQQEDSAVYLCASSLEGASSYNSPLHFGNGTRLTVT.

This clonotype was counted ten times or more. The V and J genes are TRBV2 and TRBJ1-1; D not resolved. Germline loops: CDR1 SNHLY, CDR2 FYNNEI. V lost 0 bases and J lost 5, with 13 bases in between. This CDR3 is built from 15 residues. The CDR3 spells CASSEAQGGWTEAFF. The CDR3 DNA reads TGTGCCAGCAGTGAAGCGCAAGGAGGGTGGACTGAAGCTTTCTTT.

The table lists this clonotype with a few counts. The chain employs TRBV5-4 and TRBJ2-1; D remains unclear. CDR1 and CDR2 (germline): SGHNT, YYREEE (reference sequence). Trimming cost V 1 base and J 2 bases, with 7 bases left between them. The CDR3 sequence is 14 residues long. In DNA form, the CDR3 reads TGTGCCAGCAGCTTGTTCAGAGCCTACAATGAGCAGTTCTTC. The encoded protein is CASSLFRAYNEQFF. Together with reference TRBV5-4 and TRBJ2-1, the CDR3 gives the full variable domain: ETGVTQSPTHLIKTRGQQVTLRCSSQSGHNTVSWYQQALGQGPQFIFQYYREEENGRGNFPPRFSGLQFPNYSSELNVNALELDDSALYLCASSLFRAYNEQFFGPGTRLTVL.

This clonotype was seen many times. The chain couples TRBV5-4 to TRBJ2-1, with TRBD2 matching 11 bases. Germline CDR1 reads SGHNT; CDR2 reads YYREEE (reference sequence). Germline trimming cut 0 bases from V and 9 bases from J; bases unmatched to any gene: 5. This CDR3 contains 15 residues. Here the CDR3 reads CASSLGSGGATEQFF. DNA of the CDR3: TGTGCCAGCAGCTTGGGTAGCGGGGGGGCCACTGAGCAGTTCTTC.

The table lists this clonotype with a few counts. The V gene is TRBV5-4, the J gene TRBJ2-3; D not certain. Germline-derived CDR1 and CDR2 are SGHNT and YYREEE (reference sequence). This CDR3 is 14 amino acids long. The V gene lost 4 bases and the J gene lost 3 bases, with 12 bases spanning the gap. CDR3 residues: CASSRTGETDTQYF. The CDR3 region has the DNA TGTGCCAGCAGCCGAACGGGTGAAACAGATACGCAGTATTTT.

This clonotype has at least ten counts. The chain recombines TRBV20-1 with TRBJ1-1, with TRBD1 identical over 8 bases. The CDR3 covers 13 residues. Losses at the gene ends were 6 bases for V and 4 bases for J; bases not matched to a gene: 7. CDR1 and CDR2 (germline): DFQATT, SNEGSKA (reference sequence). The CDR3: CSAMDRAGTEAFF. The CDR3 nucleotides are TGCAGTGCAATGGACAGGGCGGGCACTGAAGCTTTCTTT.

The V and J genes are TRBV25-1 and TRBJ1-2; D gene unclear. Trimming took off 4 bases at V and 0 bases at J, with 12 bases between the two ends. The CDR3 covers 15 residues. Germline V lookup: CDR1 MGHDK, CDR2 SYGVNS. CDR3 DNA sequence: TGTGCCAGCAGTGTCCACCCCGAGCCTAACTATGGCTACACCTTC. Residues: CASSVHPEPNYGYTF.

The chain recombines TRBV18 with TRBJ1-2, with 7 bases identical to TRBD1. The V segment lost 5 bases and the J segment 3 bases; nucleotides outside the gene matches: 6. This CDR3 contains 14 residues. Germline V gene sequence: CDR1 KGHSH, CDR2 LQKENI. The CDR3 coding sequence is TGTGCCAGCTCAGTACAGGGGAACGACTATGGCTACACCTTC. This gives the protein CASSVQGNDYGYTF.

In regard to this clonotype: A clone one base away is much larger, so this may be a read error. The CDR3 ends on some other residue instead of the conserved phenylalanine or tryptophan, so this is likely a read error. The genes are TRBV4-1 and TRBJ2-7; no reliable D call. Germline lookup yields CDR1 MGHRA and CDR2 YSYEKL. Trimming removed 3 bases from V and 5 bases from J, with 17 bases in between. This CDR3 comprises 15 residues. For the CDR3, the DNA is TGCGCCAGCAGCCAGGGCAGGCCCGAGAGAAACGAGCAGTACTTA. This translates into CASSQGRPERNEQYL.

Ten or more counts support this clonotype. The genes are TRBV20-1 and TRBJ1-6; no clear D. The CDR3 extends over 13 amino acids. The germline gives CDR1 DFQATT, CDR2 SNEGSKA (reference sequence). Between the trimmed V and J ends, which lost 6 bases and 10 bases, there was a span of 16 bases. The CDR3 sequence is CSALDWDESPLHF. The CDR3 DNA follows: TGCAGTGCCTTGGACTGGGATGAATCACCCCTCCACTTT.

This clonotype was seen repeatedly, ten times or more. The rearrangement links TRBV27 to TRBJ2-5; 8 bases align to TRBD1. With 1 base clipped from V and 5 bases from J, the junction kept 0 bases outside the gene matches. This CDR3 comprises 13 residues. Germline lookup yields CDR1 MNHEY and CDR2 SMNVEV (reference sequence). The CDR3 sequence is CASSLWDRETQYF. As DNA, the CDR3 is TGTGCCAGCAGTTTATGGGACAGGGAGACCCAGTACTTC.

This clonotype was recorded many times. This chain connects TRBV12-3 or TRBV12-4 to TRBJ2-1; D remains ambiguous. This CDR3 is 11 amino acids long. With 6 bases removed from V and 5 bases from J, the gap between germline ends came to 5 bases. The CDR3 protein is CASRGNNEQFF. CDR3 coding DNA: TGTGCCAGCAGAGGGAACAATGAGCAGTTCTTC.

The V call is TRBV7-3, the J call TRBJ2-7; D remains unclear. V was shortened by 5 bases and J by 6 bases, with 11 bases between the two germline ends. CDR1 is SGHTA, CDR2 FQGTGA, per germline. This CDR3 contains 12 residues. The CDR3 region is CASSALGREQYF. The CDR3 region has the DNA TGTGCCAGCAGCGCTTTAGGACGCGAGCAGTACTTC.

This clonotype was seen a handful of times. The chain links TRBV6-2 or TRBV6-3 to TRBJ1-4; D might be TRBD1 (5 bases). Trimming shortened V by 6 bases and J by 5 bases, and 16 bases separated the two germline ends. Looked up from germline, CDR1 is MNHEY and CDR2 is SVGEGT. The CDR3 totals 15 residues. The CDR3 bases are TGTGCCAGCAGCATTCGGGGGACCAGGAATGAAAAACTGTTTTTT. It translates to CASSIRGTRNEKLFF.

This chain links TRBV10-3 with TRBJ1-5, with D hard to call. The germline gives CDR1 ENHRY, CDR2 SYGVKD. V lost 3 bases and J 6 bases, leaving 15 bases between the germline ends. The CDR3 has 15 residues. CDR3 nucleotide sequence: TGTGCCATCAGTGACCCTTTTGCGGGGAGTCAGCCCCAGCATTTT. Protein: CAISDPFAGSQPQHF.

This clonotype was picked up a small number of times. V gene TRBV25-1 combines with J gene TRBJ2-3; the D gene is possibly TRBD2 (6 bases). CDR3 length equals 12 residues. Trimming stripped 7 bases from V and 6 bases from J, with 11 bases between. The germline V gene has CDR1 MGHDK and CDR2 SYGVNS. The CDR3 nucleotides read TGTGCCAGCATCTCGGGGGTGGATACGCAGTATTTT. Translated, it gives CASISGVDTQYF.

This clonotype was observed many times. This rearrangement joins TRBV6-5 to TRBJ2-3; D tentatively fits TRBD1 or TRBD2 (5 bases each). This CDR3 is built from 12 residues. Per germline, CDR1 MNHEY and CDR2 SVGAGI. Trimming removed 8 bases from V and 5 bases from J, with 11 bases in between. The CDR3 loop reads CASGDRRDTQYF. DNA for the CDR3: TGTGCCAGCGGGGACCGACGAGATACGCAGTATTTT.